The 30 T cell receptor beta chains below all came from one sample that was sequenced in a study of response to subunit inactivated influenza vaccine. TCRdb passed the RT-PCR reads through MiXCR, listing each CDR3 protein once. Altogether some 600,000 distinct CDR3 sequences are present, about 15% being singletons, with the ten largest covering 7.5% to 9%. Here the sequenced sample was PBMCs from blood, taken about 14 days before vaccination. All receptors come from a man between 50 and 59 years old who received an inactivated influenza vaccine.

This clonotype was seen only a few times. The CDR3 DNA reads TGTGCCAGCAGCCGCTCTAGCGGGGGCTACGAGCAGTACTTC. Amino acids: CASSRSSGGYEQYF. V is TRBV3-1 and J is TRBJ2-7, with 10 bases fitting TRBD2. The CDR3 runs to 14 residues. Trimming cost V 4 bases and J 3 bases; bases outside gene matches: 3. Germline CDR1 reads LGHDT; CDR2 reads YNNKEL (reference sequence).

The rearrangement links TRBV5-6 to TRBJ2-1; 8 bases agree with TRBD2. CDR1 and CDR2 (germline): SGHDT, YYEEEE. V shed 0 bases and J 7 bases; nucleotides not matched to a gene: 15. The CDR3 consists of 18 residues. Here the CDR3 DNA reads TGTGCCAGCAGCTTGGATCCCGGGGGTAACGGGAGGGCGAATGAGCAGTTCTTC. It yields the protein CASSLDPGGNGRANEQFF.

The J gene is TRBJ2-3, the V gene TRBV18, with D uncertain. V lost 2 bases and J lost 4, with 7 bases in between. CDR3 length: 13 residues. Germline CDR1 reads KGHSH; CDR2 reads LQKENI. For the CDR3, the DNA is TGTGCCAGCTCACCAAGTACCGCAGATACGCAGTATTTT. It encodes CASSPSTADTQYF.

In this sample, this clonotype turned up a few times. The rearrangement uses TRBV10-3 and TRBJ2-7; D tentatively fits TRBD1 or TRBD2 (5 bases each). V dropped 9 bases and J dropped 5 bases, with 17 bases sitting between them. CDR3 length: 13 amino acids. CDR1 ENHRY and CDR2 SYGVKD come from the germline V gene. The DNA for the CDR3 is TGTGCCATTGGGACCCCAAATACCAACGAGCAGTACTTC. It encodes CAIGTPNTNEQYF.

This clonotype appeared many times. The rearrangement links TRBV14 to TRBJ2-7, with TRBD2 identical over 7 bases. V was clipped by 2 bases and J by 7 bases; unmatched bases: 11. The CDR3 consists of 15 residues. The germline CDR1 and CDR2 sequences are SGHDN and FVKESK. The CDR3 loop is CASSQLLAILGEQYF. As DNA, the CDR3 is TGTGCCAGCAGCCAACTACTAGCGATCCTCGGAGAGCAGTACTTC. Variable domain in full (rest from reference TRBV14 and TRBJ2-7): EAGVTQFPSHSVIEKGQTVTLRCDPISGHDNLYWYRRVMGKEIKFLLHFVKESKQDESGMPNNRFLAERTGGTYSTLKVQPAELEDSGVYFCASSQLLAILGEQYFGPGTRLTVT.

The V call is TRBV7-3, the J call TRBJ2-1; 9 bases are shared with TRBD1. The V segment lost 6 bases and the J segment 9 bases; nucleotides outside the gene matches: 6. In germline, CDR1 is SGHTA, CDR2 FQGTGA. The CDR3 contains 13 residues. The CDR3 reads CASSLGTGSEQFF. The CDR3 coding sequence is TGTGCCAGCAGTTTAGGGACAGGGAGTGAGCAGTTCTTC.

This clonotype occurred a few times. The rearrangement uses TRBV11-2 and TRBJ1-1, with D uncertain. V dropped 0 bases and J dropped 4 bases, with 9 bases sitting between them. This CDR3 contains 14 residues. CDR1 and CDR2 (germline): SGHAT, FQNNGV. CDR3 bases: TGTGCCAGCAGCTTAGACGGGCGCGGCACTGAAGCTTTCTTT. As protein: CASSLDGRGTEAFF.

This clonotype was observed a handful of times. The chain links TRBV20-1 to TRBJ2-3; D uncertain. CDR1 is DFQATT, CDR2 SNEGSKA, per germline (reference sequence). Trimming pared 0 bases from V and 0 bases from J, leaving 4 bases between. CDR3 length equals 13 residues. The chain's CDR3 is CSARDPSTDTQYF. DNA for the CDR3: TGCAGTGCTAGAGATCCCAGCACAGATACGCAGTATTTT.

The J gene is TRBJ2-1, the V gene TRBV21-1. TRBV21-1 is designated a pseudogene. The CDR3 extends over 15 amino acids. CDR3 protein: CASSKGGNPHNEQFF. In nucleotides, the CDR3 is TGTGCCAGCAGCAAAGGAGGGAACCCCCACAATGAGCAGTTCTTC.

The chain has TRBV10-3 and TRBJ1-4, with D unresolved. Germline V gene data show CDR1 as ENHRY and CDR2 as SYGVKD. V lost 0 bases and J lost 4, with 9 bases in between. The length of the CDR3 is 15 residues. CDR3 coding DNA: TGTGCCATCAGTGAGTCTGGGCAGCGTAATGAAAAACTGTTTTTT. Its protein product is CAISESGQRNEKLFF.

The chain recombines TRBV7-9 with TRBJ2-5; TRBD2 matches at 7 bases. The CDR3 has 15 amino acids. V shed 2 bases, J shed 1 base, and the junction held 4 bases outside the gene matches. CDR1 is SEHNR and CDR2 is FQNEAQ in the germline V gene (reference sequence). Written as DNA, the CDR3 is TGTGCCAGCAGCTTAATTTCTAGCGGCCAAGAGACCCAGTACTTC. Protein product: CASSLISSGQETQYF.

This clonotype has a count of ten or more. The J gene is TRBJ1-1, the V gene TRBV6-5; TRBD1 might be the D (5 bases). The CDR3 is 14 residues long. Per germline, CDR1 MNHEY and CDR2 SVGAGI. V lost 4 bases, J lost 1 base, and 10 bases lay in between. CDR3 amino acids: CASSSRDSNTEAFF. CDR3 coding DNA: TGTGCCAGCAGTTCCCGGGACTCGAACACTGAAGCTTTCTTT.

There are many counts of this clonotype. J is TRBJ2-6 and V is TRBV7-9; D not resolved. The CDR3 has 13 residues. Trimming pared 1 base from V and 3 bases from J, leaving 1 base between. Germline CDR1 SEHNR, CDR2 FQNEAQ (reference sequence). The CDR3 DNA sequence: TGTGCCAGCAGCTTAGTTGGGGCCAACGTCCTGACTTTC. Its protein product is CASSLVGANVLTF.

This clonotype was found many times. J is TRBJ1-4 and V is TRBV12-3 or TRBV12-4; no clear D gene. The CDR3 extends over 11 amino acids. V dropped 1 base and J dropped 9 bases, with 3 bases sitting between them. CDR3 in amino acids: CASSLGQKLFF. DNA for the CDR3: TGTGCCAGCAGTTTAGGCCAAAAACTGTTTTTT.

This clonotype was seen a few times. The chain uses TRBV7-9 and TRBJ2-1; 7 bases map to TRBD1. V lost 5 bases and J lost 9; bases outside the gene matches: 13. This CDR3 region has 15 residues. Germline values: CDR1 SEHNR, CDR2 FQNEAQ (reference sequence). The CDR3 bases are TGTGCCAGCAGCAAAGGGGGCTTGACATTTAGTGAGCAGTTCTTC. This codes for CASSKGGLTFSEQFF.

The sample holds a few counts of this clonotype. The rearrangement uses TRBV30 and TRBJ1-5; 7 bases fit TRBD1. CDR3 length: 14 amino acids. J gave up 2 bases and V 2 bases, and 3 bases lay outside the gene matches. The germline gives CDR1 GTSNPN, CDR2 SVGIG (reference sequence). The DNA of the CDR3 is TGTGCCTGGAGTACAGGGGTGGGCAATCAGCCCCAGCATTTT. It specifies CAWSTGVGNQPQHF.

This clonotype was detected ten times or more. The J gene is TRBJ2-2, the V gene TRBV4-3, with 9 bases matching TRBD2. With 0 bases clipped from V and 7 bases from J, the junction kept 6 bases outside the gene matches. This CDR3 has 16 amino acids. Germline lookup yields CDR1 LGHNA and CDR2 YSLEER. This chain's CDR3 is CASSQEPSGINGELFF. As DNA, the CDR3 is TGCGCCAGCAGCCAAGAACCTAGCGGGATAAACGGGGAGCTGTTTTTT.

The sample holds a few counts of this clonotype. This chain joins TRBV4-2 and TRBJ1-1; maybe TRBD1 (5 bases). V lost 3 bases and J 1 base, leaving 12 bases between the germline ends. Germline lookup yields CDR1 LGHNA and CDR2 YNFKEQ. CDR3 length: 15 residues. CDR3: CASSQDRTSNTEAFF. The CDR3 DNA is TGTGCCAGCAGCCAGGATAGGACATCGAACACTGAAGCTTTCTTT.

The chain links TRBV9 to TRBJ2-7; 8 bases are shared with TRBD1. The length of the CDR3 is 15 residues. The V gene's germline CDR1 is SGDLS and CDR2 YYNGEE. Unmatched junction bases numbered 6, after V lost 4 bases and J lost 0 bases. This chain's CDR3 is CASSPGQASSYEQYF. CDR3 nucleotide sequence: TGTGCCAGCAGCCCGGGACAGGCGTCCTCCTACGAGCAGTACTTC.

This chain joins TRBV4-2 and TRBJ2-3; maybe TRBD2 (5 bases). Trimming cost V 4 bases and J 4 bases, with 12 bases left between them. The V gene's germline CDR1 is LGHNA and CDR2 YNFKEQ. The CDR3 is made up of 14 amino acids. CDR3 region: CASSREMAPDTQYF. The CDR3 DNA follows: TGTGCCAGCAGCCGGGAGATGGCCCCAGATACGCAGTATTTT.

The gene calls are TRBV28 and TRBJ1-3, with 7 bases aligning to TRBD1. This CDR3 spans 14 amino acids. Germline trimming cut 8 bases from V and 0 bases from J; bases unmatched to any gene: 4. Per germline, CDR1 MDHEN and CDR2 SYDVKM. CDR3 protein: CASHRDSSGNTIYF. In DNA form, the CDR3 reads TGTGCCAGCCATAGGGACAGCTCTGGAAACACCATATATTTT.

At least ten counts were recorded for this clonotype. The chain is built from TRBV7-8 and TRBJ1-1, with D uncertain. Trimming took off 3 bases at V and 1 base at J, with 12 bases between the two ends. Germline V gene lookup returns CDR1 SGHVS and CDR2 FQNEAQ. There are 15 residues in the CDR3. CDR3 in DNA: TGTGCCAGCAGCTTGTCCCGGACTGAGAACACTGAAGCTTTCTTT. As protein: CASSLSRTENTEAFF.

This sequence joins TRBV7-2 and TRBJ2-3; D is unclear. The CDR3 contains 15 residues. Per the germline V gene, CDR1 is SGHTA and CDR2 is FQGNSA. V lost 2 bases and J lost 0, with 9 bases in between. CDR3 nucleotides: TGTGCCAGCAGCTTAACTCCAAGGAGCACAGATACGCAGTATTTT. Translating it yields CASSLTPRSTDTQYF. Variable domain in full (rest from reference TRBV7-2 and TRBJ2-3): GAGVSQSPSNKVTEKGKDVELRCDPISGHTALYWYRQSLGQGLEFLIYFQGNSAPDKSGLPSDRFSAERTGGSVSTLTIQRTQQEDSAVYLCASSLTPRSTDTQYFGPGTRLTVL.

The chain uses TRBV14 and TRBJ2-7, with 8 bases lining up with TRBD1. Germline loops: CDR1 SGHDN, CDR2 FVKESK. V shed 4 bases and J 4 bases; nucleotides not matched to a gene: 18. The CDR3 contains 18 residues. CDR3 bases: TGTGCCAGCAGCCCTAGACCTGGCATCCGGGACAGGTCATACGAGCAGTACTTC. Its translation is CASSPRPGIRDRSYEQYF.

The chain combines TRBV20-1 with TRBJ1-4; D is possibly TRBD1 (5 bases). The germline CDR1 and CDR2 sequences are DFQATT and SNEGSKA (reference sequence). The CDR3 has 17 amino acids. Trimming took off 5 bases at V and 3 bases at J, with 22 bases between the two ends. In nucleotides, the CDR3 is TGCAGTGCTGGGGAAGGTGGGGGTGTCCGGGCTAATGAAAAACTGTTTTTT. It specifies CSAGEGGGVRANEKLFF.

This clonotype has at least ten counts. The rearrangement joins TRBV4-3 to TRBJ2-7; D ambiguous. Germline CDR1 reads LGHNA; CDR2 reads YSLEER. The CDR3 sequence is 14 residues long. The V end was cut by 0 bases, the J end by 3 bases, with 9 bases between. The CDR3 nucleotides read TGCGCCAGCAGCCAAGATCTGGGGAACTACGAGCAGTACTTC. Protein sequence: CASSQDLGNYEQYF.

The table lists this clonotype with many counts. The chain combines TRBV12-3 or TRBV12-4 with TRBJ1-2; 9 bases agree with TRBD1. Germline trimming cut 6 bases from V and 0 bases from J; bases unmatched to any gene: 2. This CDR3 region has 14 residues. CDR3 in amino acids: CASRRQGANYGYTF. The CDR3 DNA is TGTGCCAGCAGGAGACAGGGGGCTAACTATGGCTACACCTTC.

This clonotype has just a few counts. J is TRBJ2-4 and V is TRBV28; TRBD2 aligns across 13 bases. The CDR3 extends over 18 amino acids. Germline-derived CDR1 and CDR2 are MDHEN and SYDVKM. V trimming: 5 bases; J trimming: 0 bases; junction bases outside the gene matches: 7. CDR3 DNA: TGTGCCAGCAGTGTAGGACTAGCGGGAGCCCAAGCCAAAAACATTCAGTACTTC. Its translation is CASSVGLAGAQAKNIQYF.

The chain has TRBV27 and TRBJ2-7, with D unresolved. Trimming removed 7 bases at V and 0 bases at J, with 13 bases between. The CDR3 is 14 amino acids. Looked up from germline, CDR1 is MNHEY and CDR2 is SMNVEV (reference sequence). For the CDR3, the DNA is TGTGCCAGCAAGCTGGAGCCGAACTCCTACGAGCAGTACTTC. Protein sequence: CASKLEPNSYEQYF.

The rearrangement joins TRBV20-1 to TRBJ2-5; 7 positions match TRBD1. Per the germline V gene, CDR1 is DFQATT and CDR2 is SNEGSKA (reference sequence). CDR3 length equals 15 residues. J gave up 4 bases and V 4 bases, and 12 bases lay outside the gene matches. Here the CDR3 reads CSANTQGVGRETQYF. The CDR3 DNA sequence: TGCAGTGCTAATACCCAGGGGGTAGGGCGAGAGACCCAGTACTTC.